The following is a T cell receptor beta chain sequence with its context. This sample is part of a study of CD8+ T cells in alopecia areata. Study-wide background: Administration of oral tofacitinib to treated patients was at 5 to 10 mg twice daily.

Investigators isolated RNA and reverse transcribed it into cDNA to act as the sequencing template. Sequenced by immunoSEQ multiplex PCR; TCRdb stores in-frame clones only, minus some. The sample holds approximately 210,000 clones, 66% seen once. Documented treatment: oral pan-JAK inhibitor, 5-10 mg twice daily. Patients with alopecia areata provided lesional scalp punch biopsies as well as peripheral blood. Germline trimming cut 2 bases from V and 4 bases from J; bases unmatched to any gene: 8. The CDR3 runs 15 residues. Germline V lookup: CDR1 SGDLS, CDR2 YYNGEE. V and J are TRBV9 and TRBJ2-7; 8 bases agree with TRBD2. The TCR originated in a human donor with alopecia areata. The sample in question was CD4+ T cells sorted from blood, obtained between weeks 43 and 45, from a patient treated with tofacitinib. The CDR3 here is CASSVDPGGAYEQYF. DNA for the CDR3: TGTGCCAGCAGCGTCGACCCGGGGGGGGCTTACGAGCAGTACTTC.